The subject of this entry is one T cell receptor (beta chain). This sample stems from a study of blood T cell repertoires in COVID-19. Study background: COVID-19 samples from acute and convalescent phases originated in the United States, Italy and Spain.

The CDR3 is 15 amino acids. Unmatched junction bases numbered 5, after V lost 6 bases and J lost 4 bases. Germline assignment: CDR1 SGHAT and CDR2 FQNNGV. Authors' processing steps: Scientists estimated how many nucleated cells there were by amplifying reference gene primers. Data came from immunoSEQ multiplex PCR; TCRdb stores just in-frame clones and leaves some out. D and trimming were read from the DNA, whereas the V and J calls and clone size are those reported in that table. The repertoire includes about 260,000 clones, approximately 84% of them detected once, and about 1.9% sits in the top ten.

The sequence was obtained from an elderly woman with acute or convalescent COVID-19. Sequences were obtained from peripheral blood. V gene TRBV11-2 combines with J gene TRBJ2-6; 8 bases are a match to TRBD1. The CDR3, as DNA: TGTGCCAGCAGGGTGACAGGGGCCGGGGCCAACGTCCTGACTTTC. Amino acids: CASRVTGAGANVLTF.